Sequencing of this TCR beta chain was carried out in a study of T cells after yellow fever vaccination. Overall study: Each low-cell-number fraction was prepared by means of SMART-Seq v4 Ultra Low Input.

This clonotype has a handful of counts. Its specificity is not known. TCRdb ran MiXCR on the 5' RACE reads and lists one entry per CDR3 protein. The repertoire has about 360,000 distinct CDR3 sequences, more than 5.5% of them found once; the top ten carry about 15%. V was shortened by 3 bases and J by 7 bases, with 6 bases between the two germline ends. The CDR3 covers 11 residues. The germline V gene encodes CDR1 KGHSH and CDR2 LQKENI. Study-wide findings and caveats: Shared CD4/CD8 clonotypes were a small share, likely from convergent recombination.

The rearrangement links TRBV18 to TRBJ2-5; D is ambiguous. The sample here was PBMCs, taken 5 days after the yellow fever booster vaccination. The source of this sequence is a man aged 25-45 years who received the YFV17D yellow fever vaccine. The CDR3 sequence: CASSPEGTQYF. The CDR3 DNA is TGTGCCAGCTCACCGGAAGGGACCCAGTACTTC.